This T cell receptor (beta chain) was found in a study of cytomegalovirus exposure and HLA in healthy donors. Findings and caveats of the study: About 87% or about 30% of the time was how often most TCR beta V segments were productive, according to an earlier analysis. Relative to the roughly 700-donor mean, N-insertions were reportedly fewer in an Asian-associated ancestry cluster in a later analysis.

CDR1 GTSNPN and CDR2 SVGIG come from the germline V gene (reference sequence). The CDR3 sequence is 13 residues long. A multiplex PCR was run with 60 Vbeta primers and 13 Jbeta primers. The method was immunoSEQ multiplex PCR; TCRdb's version includes in-frame clones alone and lacks a portion of them. The table shows under 35,000 clones, with 65% to 75% occurring only once. About this clone: Its antigen is undetermined.

This clonotype was sampled from a man aged 50-60 years in good health and CMV-seropositive. The rearrangement links TRBV30 to TRBJ1-3, with TRBD1 as a possible D gene (6 bases). Sequenced sample: PBMCs. CDR3 in DNA: TGTGGGGGGCAGAAAGCCTCTGGAAACACCATATATTTT. Encoded protein: CGGQKASGNTIYF.